A selection of T cell receptor beta chains follows, all from one sample in a study of cytomegalovirus exposure and HLA in healthy donors. Sequenced by immunoSEQ multiplex PCR; TCRdb stores in-frame clones only, minus some. The table lists more than 50,000 clones, 85% to 90% of them singletons. Sequencing input: PBMCs. The receptor source for this set is a female donor in good health and CMV-seronegative. Both conserved end residues are part of each CDR3. The D gene is left open where the match is weak. Only some rows state a clone size, as once, few, many or a class for expanded clones.

TRBV7-8	NA	NA	TRBJ1-1	TGTGCCAGCAGCTTAGCGACGCGGGGCCGGGTATCCAGGGACACTGAAGCTTTCTTT	CASSLATRGRVSRDTEAFF
TRBV7-9	NA	NA	TRBJ2-7	TGTGCCAGCAGCTTAGGGGGGGTACCTTCCTACGAGCAGTACTTC	CASSLGGVPSYEQYF
TRBV5-6	NA	once	TRBJ2-2	TGTGCCAGCAGCTTAATGGAGGTATTTACCGGGGAGCTGTTTTTT	CASSLMEVFTGELFF
TRBV7-9	NA	NA	TRBJ1-1	TGTGCCAGCAGCCCCGACAGAACCTCAATGAACACTGAAGCTTTCTTT	CASSPDRTSMNTEAFF
TRBV30	TRBD1	NA	TRBJ2-7	TGTGCCTGGACGGAGGACAGGGACTCCTACGAGCAGTACTTC	CAWTEDRDSYEQYF
TRBV28	TRBD1	NA	TRBJ2-5	TGTGCCAGCACGGACAGGGGGAAAGAGACCCAGTACTTC	CASTDRGKETQYF
TRBV27	TRBD2	NA	TRBJ2-1	TGTGCCAGCAGTGCCAGCGGGAGAACCTACAATGAGCAGTTCTTC	CASSASGRTYNEQFF
TRBV5-4	TRBD2	NA	TRBJ2-3	TGTGCCAGCAGCTTGTATCCTAGCGGGAGGACAGATACGCAGTATTTT	CASSLYPSGRTDTQYF
TRBV9	TRBD2	NA	TRBJ2-2	TGTGCCAGCAGCGTAGCACTAGCGGGCAACACCGGGGAGCTGTTTTTT	CASSVALAGNTGELFF
TRBV6-5	NA	NA	TRBJ2-2	TGTGCCAGCATACTAAATGGAATCCCCGGGGAGCTGTTTTTT	CASILNGIPGELFF
TRBV5-6	NA	NA	TRBJ1-2	TGTGCCAGCAGCTTTAGCAGTGAAGGCTACACCTTC	CASSFSSEGYTF
TRBV27	TRBD2	NA	TRBJ2-3	TGTGCCAGCGGACTTTCTAGCGGGAGAGCAGATACGCAGTATTTT	CASGLSSGRADTQYF
TRBV7-2	NA	NA	TRBJ2-3	TGTGCCAGCAGCTTAGCGGGGCACCACACAGATACGCAGTATTTT	CASSLAGHHTDTQYF
TRBV5-1	TRBD2	NA	TRBJ2-5	TGCGCCAGCAGCCTGCCGACTAGCGGGTCGAACCAAGAGACCCAGTACTTC	CASSLPTSGSNQETQYF
TRBV18	NA	NA	TRBJ2-1	TGTGCCAGCTCAGGAAGAAGCCAGGGGTTCCTCTACAATGAGCAGTTCTTC	CASSGRSQGFLYNEQFF
TRBV2	TRBD1	NA	TRBJ2-7	TGTGCCAGGGGGACAGGGGGCATGTACGAGCAGTACTTC	CARGTGGMYEQYF
TRBV30	NA	NA	TRBJ2-2	TGTGCCTGGAAGGGGCAAACGAACACCGGGGAGCTGTTTTTT	CAWKGQTNTGELFF
TRBV5-4	TRBD1	NA	TRBJ2-7	TGTGCCGGAGGACGACAGGGTCAAGACGAGCAGTACTTC	CAGGRQGQDEQYF
TRBV10-2	NA	NA	TRBJ1-1	TGCGCCAGCAGTGACGCACGGAGGGGCACTGAAGCTTTCTTT	CASSDARRGTEAFF
TRBV7-3	NA	once	TRBJ2-1	TGTGCCAGCAGCTTAACGGGGGGAGTCGCCTACAATGAGCAGTTCTTC	CASSLTGGVAYNEQFF
TRBV6-5	NA	NA	TRBJ2-7	TGTGCCAGCAGCCCGGGTATTAGCTCCTACGAGCAGTACTTC	CASSPGISSYEQYF
TRBV5-6	TRBD2	NA	TRBJ2-5	TGTGCCAGCAGTCCAATCGGGAGGGCCGTGGAGACCCAGTACTTC	CASSPIGRAVETQYF
TRBV7-2	NA	NA	TRBJ1-2	TGTGCCAGCAGCTCCCCGACAGCAAACTATGGCTACACCTTC	CASSSPTANYGYTF
TRBV18	TRBD1	NA	TRBJ2-7	TGTGCCAGCTCACCGACAGGGGGCTACGAGCAGTACTTC	CASSPTGGYEQYF
TRBV6-6	NA	NA	TRBJ1-2	TGTGCCAGCAGTTACCCCGGCTATGGCTACACCTTC	CASSYPGYGYTF
TRBV27	TRBD2	NA	TRBJ2-7	TGTGCCAGCAGTTTAGCCGACCCTAGCGGGCTTGGCTACGAGCAGTACTTC	CASSLADPSGLGYEQYF
TRBV7-9	NA	NA	TRBJ1-1	TGTGCCAGCAGCCCGGGACAACTGAACACTGAAGCTTTCTTT	CASSPGQLNTEAFF
TRBV18	NA	NA	TRBJ1-2	TGTGCCAGCTCACCACCGGGCCAGGGCTATGGCTACACCTTC	CASSPPGQGYGYTF
TRBV7-9	NA	NA	TRBJ2-3	TGTGCCAGCAGCTTAGAGACTACTCCAGATACGCAGTATTTT	CASSLETTPDTQYF
TRBV28	NA	NA	TRBJ1-1	TGTGCCAGCATTTCCGGGACACCTGAAGCTTTCTTT	CASISGTPEAFF
TRBV7-2	NA	NA	TRBJ1-1	TGTGCCAGCAGCTTAGGCGGGGGCGGGACTGAAGCTTTCTTT	CASSLGGGGTEAFF
TRBV6-4	NA	NA	TRBJ2-3	TGTGCCAGCAGTGAAAATAGTAACACAGATACGCAGTATTTT	CASSENSNTDTQYF
TRBV29-1	NA	once	TRBJ1-5	TGCAGTGCCTCTTCGGGGGAGAGTCAGCCCCAGCATTTT	CSASSGESQPQHF
TRBV6-5	NA	NA	TRBJ1-6	TGTGCCAGCAGTCCCCCGCAGGTTAATTCACCCCTCCACTTT	CASSPPQVNSPLHF
TRBV29-1	NA	once	TRBJ1-1	TGCAGCGTTGCCCAGGGCATAACTGAAGCTTTCTTT	CSVAQGITEAFF
TRBV4-2	NA	NA	TRBJ1-5	TGTGCCAGCAGCCAGACAGATAGCAATCAGCCCCAGCATTTT	CASSQTDSNQPQHF
TRBV9	NA	NA	TRBJ2-2	TGTGCCAGCAGCGTTGGGGGGATTGTCACCGGGGAGCTGTTTTTT	CASSVGGIVTGELFF
TRBV7-2	TRBD2	NA	TRBJ2-7	TGTGCCAGCAGCTTCGGGCTAGCGGGAAACGAGCAGTACTTC	CASSFGLAGNEQYF
TRBV27	NA	NA	TRBJ2-1	TGTGCCAGCAAATGGGGCGGGAAGATTGGGGAGCAGTTCTTC	CASKWGGKIGEQFF
TRBV7-8	NA	NA	TRBJ2-7	TGTGCCAGCAGCGATAGGGGGGGGTTCGGCTCCTACGAGCAGTACTTC	CASSDRGGFGSYEQYF
TRBV28	TRBD2	NA	TRBJ2-2	TGTGCCAGCAGCCAAGCGGGAGAGGGATCCGGGGAGCTGTTTTTT	CASSQAGEGSGELFF
TRBV29-1	NA	NA	TRBJ1-1	TGCAGCGTCCGACAGGCGAACACTGAAGCTTTCTTT	CSVRQANTEAFF
TRBV25-1	TRBD2	NA	TRBJ2-1	TGTGCCAGCAGTGAATGGCTAGCGGGGGGAAGCTCCTACAATGAGCAGTTCTTC	CASSEWLAGGSSYNEQFF